These T cell receptor beta chains were read from a single sample in a study of blood T cell repertoires in COVID-19. Using immunoSEQ multiplex PCR, the repertoire was profiled, and TCRdb retains in-frame clones only, with some absent. The sample holds tens of thousands of clones, 80% to 85% seen once. The sample comprised peripheral blood. The receptors were sampled from a human donor in a cohort sampled during active COVID-19. Both conserved end residues are part of each CDR3. The order of the fields is CDR3 length, clone size, V gene, J gene, D gene, CDR3 DNA, CDR3 protein. A D gene is named only where the DNA matches it firmly. The size entry is marked missing in some rows and otherwise reads once, few, many or a size class.

13	-	TRBV12-3/TRBV12-4	TRBJ2-5	-	TGTGCCAGCAGTTTATCCTATCAAGAGACCCAGTACTTC	CASSLSYQETQYF
15	-	TRBV25-1	TRBJ2-7	TRBD1	TGTGCCAGCAGTGAAGAGACAGGGGGTTACGACGAGCAGTACTTC	CASSEETGGYDEQYF
14	-	TRBV18	TRBJ2-7	TRBD2	TGTGCCAGCTCAGGAGCGGGGAGCTCCTACGAGCAGTACTTC	CASSGAGSSYEQYF
16	-	TRBV7-8	TRBJ1-5	TRBD1	TGTGCCAGCAGCTTAGTCGGACAGGCAGGGAATCAGCCCCAGCATTTT	CASSLVGQAGNQPQHF
15	-	TRBV4-1	TRBJ2-3	-	TGCGCCAGCAGCCAAGGGTCGGGGGGCAGAGATACGCAGTATTTT	CASSQGSGGRDTQYF
16	-	TRBV21-1	TRBJ2-3	-	TGTGCCAGCAGCGCAGAGGAGGAAGGATTATCAGATACGCAGTATTTT	CASSAEEEGLSDTQYF
16	-	TRBV28	TRBJ2-6	TRBD1	TGTGCCAGCACCTCAGGGGGCGCCTTTGGGGCCAACGTCCTGACTTTC	CASTSGGAFGANVLTF
14	-	TRBV7-9	TRBJ1-1	-	TGTGCCAGCAGCTTAGCGCGGATGAACACTGAAGCTTTCTTT	CASSLARMNTEAFF
16	-	TRBV6-6	TRBJ2-7	TRBD1	TGTGCCAGCAGTTACCCCGGGACAGAAAGACGGTACGAGCAGTACTTC	CASSYPGTERRYEQYF
18	-	TRBV4-3	TRBJ2-5	TRBD2	TGCGCCAGCAGCCAAGAAGGGGAGCGGGGGGCCAACCAAGAGACCCAGTACTTC	CASSQEGERGANQETQYF
16	-	TRBV3-1/TRBV3-2	TRBJ2-3	TRBD2	TGTGCCAGCAGCCCCCTTTCCGGGGGGGGCACAGATACGCAGTATTTT	CASSPLSGGGTDTQYF
16	few	TRBV6-2/TRBV6-3	TRBJ2-1	-	TGTGCCAGCAGTTTGTTGGCCGAACCACCCTACAATGAGCAGTTCTTC	CASSLLAEPPYNEQFF
14	-	TRBV5-1	TRBJ1-1	TRBD1	TGCGCCAGCAGGTCCACAGGGGGTAGCACTGAAGCTTTCTTT	CASRSTGGSTEAFF
12	-	TRBV11-2	TRBJ2-1	-	TGTGCCAGCAGCTTGGGGGGAGCTGAGCAGTTCTTC	CASSLGGAEQFF
13	once	TRBV30	TRBJ1-5	-	TGTGCCTGGAGCAGAGGGGGGGATCAGCCCCAGCATTTT	CAWSRGGDQPQHF
13	-	TRBV3-1/TRBV3-2	TRBJ1-2	-	TGTGCCAGCAGCCAAAAAAGGGGGAATGGCTACACCTTC	CASSQKRGNGYTF
16	once	TRBV5-1	TRBJ2-3	-	TGCGCCAGCAGCTTGGGGACACATGCGTTAACAGATACGCAGTATTTT	CASSLGTHALTDTQYF
15	-	TRBV7-2	TRBJ2-1	-	TGTGCCAGCAGCTTAGCACGGGACTTCTACAATGAGCAGTTCTTC	CASSLARDFYNEQFF
14	-	TRBV7-3	TRBJ2-3	TRBD2	TGTGCCAGCAGCTGGACTAGCGGCACAGATACGCAGTATTTT	CASSWTSGTDTQYF
17	-	TRBV4-3	TRBJ1-6	TRBD1	TGCGCCAGCAGCCAGGCCGTTGGGACAGGTGGGGATTCACCCCTCCACTTT	CASSQAVGTGGDSPLHF
16	-	TRBV4-2	TRBJ2-1	-	TGTGCCAGCAGCCAAGTTGTCGGACTACGCTACAATGAGCAGTTCTTC	CASSQVVGLRYNEQFF
16	few	TRBV6-1	TRBJ1-1	-	TGTGCCAGCAGTGAAGCGGAGGGACCGGGGCGGACTGAAGCTTTCTTT	CASSEAEGPGRTEAFF
14	-	TRBV6-6	TRBJ1-2	-	TGTGCCAGCAGTTACGGGCGGGAGTCCTATGGCTACACCTTC	CASSYGRESYGYTF
13	-	TRBV5-5	TRBJ2-7	TRBD1	TGTGCCAGCAGTCGACAGGGGGCATACGAGCAGTACTTC	CASSRQGAYEQYF
19	-	TRBV18	TRBJ2-3	TRBD2	TGTGCCAGCTCAAAACTAGCGGGAGGCCGCACCGACCCCTCGGATACGCAGTATTTT	CASSKLAGGRTDPSDTQYF
14	-	TRBV5-6	TRBJ2-3	TRBD1	TGTGCCAGCAGCCTAGGGGGCTCTGGGGATACGCAGTATTTT	CASSLGGSGDTQYF
15	-	TRBV5-1	TRBJ1-1	-	TGCGCCAGCAGCTTGTGGGGGCGAGGAGACACTGAAGCTTTCTTT	CASSLWGRGDTEAFF
13	-	TRBV7-9	TRBJ1-1	-	TGTGCCAGCAGCACAGGCTTGAACACTGAAGCTTTCTTT	CASSTGLNTEAFF
15	-	TRBV20-1	TRBJ2-3	TRBD2	TGCAGTGCTAGTGGAACGGGGGGGCCGACAGATACGCAGTATTTT	CSASGTGGPTDTQYF
15	-	TRBV25-1	TRBJ2-3	-	TGTGCCAGCAGTGCCGGATGGAACGAGGAAAATACGCAGTATTTT	CASSAGWNEENTQYF
12	-	TRBV18	TRBJ2-7	TRBD2	TGTGCCAGCTCAACTAGCGCTTACGAGCAGTACTTC	CASSTSAYEQYF
14	-	TRBV29-1	TRBJ2-2	TRBD2	TGCAGCGTTGGGCAGGGAGGGATAGCCGGGGAGCTGTTTTTT	CSVGQGGIAGELFF
14	-	TRBV10-3	TRBJ1-1	-	TGTGCCATCAGTGAGAGGGGAAGGAACACTGAAGCTTTCTTT	CAISERGRNTEAFF
15	-	TRBV7-3	TRBJ2-3	-	TGTGCCAGCAGCGCCCAATCGGGGTGGTTAGATACGCAGTATTTT	CASSAQSGWLDTQYF
16	few	TRBV6-2/TRBV6-3	TRBJ2-7	TRBD2	TGTGCCAGCAGTTACCCCAAGGGGCGGGGGACCTACGAGCAGTACTTC	CASSYPKGRGTYEQYF
18	-	TRBV27	TRBJ2-5	TRBD2	TGTGCCAGCAGACCCATCTGGACTAGCGGGAGAGGTAAAGAGACCCAGTACTTC	CASRPIWTSGRGKETQYF
19	-	TRBV6-2/TRBV6-3	TRBJ2-1	TRBD2	TGTGCCAGCAGTTACTCGTGGCCAGCCGGGACTAGCGGGGGCAATGAGCAGTTCTTC	CASSYSWPAGTSGGNEQFF
15	-	TRBV6-6	TRBJ2-1	-	TGTGCCAGCAGTTATGAGCGGACCACCTACAATGAGCAGTTCTTC	CASSYERTTYNEQFF
14	few	TRBV6-2/TRBV6-3	TRBJ2-3	-	TGTGCCAGCAGCGGGCAGGGAGGCGCAGATACGCAGTATTTT	CASSGQGGADTQYF
12	-	TRBV10-3	TRBJ2-2	-	TGTGCCATCAGTGAGTTAATCGGGGAGCTGTTTTTT	CAISELIGELFF
15	-	TRBV4-3	TRBJ1-2	-	TGCGCCAGCAGCCCCCAAGAACGGGCTAACTATGGCTACACCTTC	CASSPQERANYGYTF
15	-	TRBV15	TRBJ1-1	TRBD1	TGTGCCACCAGCAGGGAGAAGGGGGCGAACACTGAAGCTTTCTTT	CATSREKGANTEAFF
13	-	TRBV6-6	TRBJ1-1	TRBD1	TGTGCCAGCAGCCGACAGGGTAACACTGAAGCTTTCTTT	CASSRQGNTEAFF
13	few	TRBV29-1	TRBJ1-1	-	TGCAGCGTTGGGTACAGGGCGGACACTGAAGCTTTCTTT	CSVGYRADTEAFF
15	medium-sized	TRBV9	TRBJ2-2	TRBD2	TGTGCCAGCAGCCTATGGACTAGCGGATCCGGGGAGCTGTTTTTT	CASSLWTSGSGELFF